Listed below are T cell receptor beta chains from one sample, sequenced in a study of blood T cells in healthy people across ages. TCRdb called the 5' RACE reads again in MiXCR, with one record for every CDR3 protein. Of about 1,500,000 distinct CDR3 sequences listed, roughly 27% are singletons. The sequencing sample was made of blood. These receptors all come from a woman aged 25 to 45 in good health. Both conserved end residues are part of each CDR3. A D gene is named only where the DNA matches it firmly. Size values are once, few and many counts, or a class for expanded clones, and some rows have none.

>TRBJ2-2|TRBD1|TRBV12-5|few
TGTGCTAGTGCCCTGGGACAGACAAACACCGGGGAGCTGTTTTTT
CASALGQTNTGELFF
>TRBJ2-1|TRBD2|TRBV6-2/TRBV6-3|NA
TGTGCCAGCAGCCCTAGCGGGAGCCTCAATGAGCAGTTCTTC
CASSPSGSLNEQFF
>TRBJ2-7|NA|TRBV21-1|NA
TGTGCCAGCAGCATAAGACAGGATACCTACGAGCAGTACTTC
CASSIRQDTYEQYF
>TRBJ1-2|TRBD1|TRBV20-1|few
TGCAGTGCTAGATTAGACAGGGGGCAAGGCTACACCTTC
CSARLDRGQGYTF
>TRBJ1-2|NA|TRBV5-5|few
TGTGTCAGCAGTTTGGTGACCCCTAAAGGCCATGGCTACACCTTC
CVSSLVTPKGHGYTF
>TRBJ2-3|TRBD1|TRBV28|few
TGTGCCAGCAGTGCAGGGGGTGCGACAGATACGCAGTATTTT
CASSAGGATDTQYF
>TRBJ2-5|NA|TRBV20-1|NA
TGCAGTGCGCCTCCGTCTTACCAAGAGACCCAGTACTTC
CSAPPSYQETQYF
>TRBJ2-7|TRBD2|TRBV5-1|many
TGCGCCAGCAGCTTGGTAGCGGGTTTCTCCTACGAGCAGTACTTC
CASSLVAGFSYEQYF
>TRBJ2-3|NA|TRBV24-1|few
TGTGCCACCAGTCCCGGAGGGCAGGGCACAGATACGCAGTATTTT
CATSPGGQGTDTQYF
>TRBJ2-3|NA|TRBV2|NA
TGTGCCAGCCAAGACTTCTTCACAGATACGCAGTATTTT
CASQDFFTDTQYF
>TRBJ1-1|NA|TRBV20-1|NA
TGCAGTGCTACCCCCGCGGCGAACACTGAAGCTTTCTTT
CSATPAANTEAFF
>TRBJ1-1|NA|TRBV4-1|few
TGCGCCAGCAGCAAAGGAGTTGACAGTGAAGCTTTCTTT
CASSKGVDSEAFF
>TRBJ2-7|TRBD2|TRBV7-9|few
TGTGCCAGCAGCGCCGAAGGAGCCGGGACTAGCGGGAAGGGGCAGTACTTC
CASSAEGAGTSGKGQYF
>TRBJ2-7|NA|TRBV6-6|many
TGTGCCAGCAGGCCCCGGTGGGACACACTTTCCTACGAGCAGTACTTC
CASRPRWDTLSYEQYF
>TRBJ2-1|NA|TRBV28|few
TGTGCCAGCAGTGCCCCGGTAGCGGACTCCTACAATGAGCAGTTCTTC
CASSAPVADSYNEQFF
>TRBJ2-5|NA|TRBV5-1|few
TGCGCCAGCAGCTTGTCCCTCAGGCAGGAAGAGACCCGGTACTTC
CASSLSLRQEETRYF
>TRBJ2-3|NA|TRBV12-3/TRBV12-4|NA
NA
CASSFLAAPDTQYF
>TRBJ2-7|NA|TRBV7-6|few
TGTGCCAGCAGCCCTCAATCCCCGTCCTCCTACGAGCAGTACTTC
CASSPQSPSSYEQYF
>TRBJ2-1|NA|TRBV12-3/TRBV12-4|few
TGTGCCAGCAGTTTCGCGGAGGACTCCTACAATGAGCAGTTCTTC
CASSFAEDSYNEQFF
>TRBJ2-7|TRBD1|TRBV20-1|NA
TGCACCACAGGGCCGGGACAGGGTATTTGCTCCTACGAGCAGTACTTC
CTTGPGQGICSYEQYF
>TRBJ2-7|NA|TRBV11-2|NA
TGTGCCAGCAGCTTCTCGATTGGCGTCTCCTACGAGCAGTACTTC
CASSFSIGVSYEQYF
>TRBJ1-5|NA|TRBV6-6|NA
TGTGCCAGCAGTCTCAGGGAAAGAGGTCAGCCCCAGCATTTT
CASSLRERGQPQHF
>TRBJ2-7|NA|TRBV18|few
TGTGCCAGCTCATTCCAGCCGGACGGCTCCTACGAGCAGTACTTC
CASSFQPDGSYEQYF
>TRBJ2-5|NA|TRBV18|many
TGTGCCAGCTCACCGACTAAGCAAGAGACCCAGTACTTC
CASSPTKQETQYF
>TRBJ2-7|TRBD2|TRBV28|few
TGTGCCAGCAGTTTGGGGACTAGCGGTTCCTACGGGCAGTACTTC
CASSLGTSGSYGQYF
>TRBJ1-1|NA|TRBV27|NA
TGTGCCAGCAGCATTCTTGGGGGAGGAACTGAAGCTTTCTTT
CASSILGGGTEAFF
>TRBJ2-3|NA|TRBV6-5|NA
TGTGCCAGCAGAGTCGCGGCCACAGATACGCAGTATTTT
CASRVAATDTQYF
>TRBJ1-1|NA|TRBV29-1|NA
TGCAGCGCCCCGAACACTGAAGCTTTCTTT
CSAPNTEAFF
>TRBJ2-1|NA|TRBV10-3|NA
TGTGCCACTCTACCCTCTGCAGGGTGGTCCCACAATGAGCAGTTCTTC
CATLPSAGWSHNEQFF
>TRBJ2-7|TRBD1|TRBV12-3/TRBV12-4|many
TGCGCCAGCAGCTTCCGGGACAGGGGGTACGAGCAGTACTTC
CASSFRDRGYEQYF
>TRBJ2-5|NA|TRBV27|few
TGTGCCAGCAGTTTATCTACACCGACAGGTTGGCAGTACTTC
CASSLSTPTGWQYF
>TRBJ1-3|NA|TRBV12-3/TRBV12-4|NA
TGTGCCAGCAGTAAAACCTCTGGAAACACCATATATTTT
CASSKTSGNTIYF
>TRBJ1-3|NA|TRBV12-3/TRBV12-4|NA
TGTGCCACCAAAACAGACGGCTCTGGAAACACCATATATTTT
CATKTDGSGNTIYF
>TRBJ1-1|NA|TRBV5-1|NA
TGCGCCAGCAGCTTGGGCGACGGTGAAGCTTTCTTT
CASSLGDGEAFF
>TRBJ2-7|NA|TRBV6-6|few
TGTGCCAGCAGGCCTCTAGCGTGGGTGCACGAGCAGTACTTC
CASRPLAWVHEQYF
>TRBJ2-3|NA|TRBV12-3/TRBV12-4|once
TGTGCCAGCAGTTTCGGCAGGGGAGCTACAGGTACGCAGTATTTT
CASSFGRGATGTQYF
>TRBJ2-5|TRBD2|TRBV7-2|NA
TGTGCCAGCAGCTCCCCAAGCGGGAGAGGGGAGACCCAGTACTTC
CASSSPSGRGETQYF
>TRBJ2-5|TRBD2|TRBV20-1|few
TGCAGTGCTACTTTGCGGGAGATCCAGTACTTC
CSATLREIQYF
>TRBJ2-1|NA|TRBV5-1|many
TGCGCCAGCAGCTTCAGCGGTGATGCCTACAATGAGCAGTTCTTC
CASSFSGDAYNEQFF
>TRBJ1-2|NA|TRBV4-1|few
TGCGCCAGCAGCCCCCGGGCAGGGGCCTATGGCTACACCTTC
CASSPRAGAYGYTF
>TRBJ2-1|TRBD2|TRBV7-3|NA
TGTGCCAGCAGCTTCGCTAGCGGGGGGGCGTATGAGCAGTTCTTC
CASSFASGGAYEQFF
>TRBJ2-1|TRBD2|TRBV9|NA
TGTGCCAGCAGCGAACCGGGACTAGCGGCTGAGCAGTTCTTC
CASSEPGLAAEQFF
>TRBJ1-5|NA|TRBV2|NA
TGTGCCAGCAGGGTCGGGACACACAGCAATCAGCCCCAGCATTTT
CASRVGTHSNQPQHF
>TRBJ2-6|NA|TRBV2|few
TGTGCCAGCACCACAGAGAGGTCTGGGGCCAACGTCCTGACTTTC
CASTTERSGANVLTF
>TRBJ2-5|TRBD2|TRBV6-5|NA
TGTGCCAGCAGTTACGAGCGGGGGGGCCGAAATGAGCAGTACTTC
CASSYERGGRNEQYF
>TRBJ2-5|TRBD2|TRBV7-2|few
TGTGCCAGCAGCGACTTAGCGGGGGCTCAAGGGGGCGAGACCCAGTACTTC
CASSDLAGAQGGETQYF